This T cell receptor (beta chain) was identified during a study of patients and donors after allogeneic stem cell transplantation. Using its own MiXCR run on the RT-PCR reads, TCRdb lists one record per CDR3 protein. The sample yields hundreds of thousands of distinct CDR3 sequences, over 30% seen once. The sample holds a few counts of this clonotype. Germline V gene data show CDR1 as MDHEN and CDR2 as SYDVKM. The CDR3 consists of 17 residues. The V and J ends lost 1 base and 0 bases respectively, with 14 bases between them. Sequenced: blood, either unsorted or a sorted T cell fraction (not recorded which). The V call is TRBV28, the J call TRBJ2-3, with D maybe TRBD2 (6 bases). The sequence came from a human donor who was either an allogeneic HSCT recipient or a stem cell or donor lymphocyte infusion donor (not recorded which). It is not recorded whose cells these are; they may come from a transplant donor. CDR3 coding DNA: TGTGCCAGCAGTTTATCCTTCCGGGGGACTAGCACAGATACGCAGTATTTT. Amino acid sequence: CASSLSFRGTSTDTQYF. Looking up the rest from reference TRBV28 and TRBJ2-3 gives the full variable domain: DVKVTQSSRYLVKRTGEKVFLECVQDMDHENMFWYRQDPGLGLRLIYFSYDVKMKEKGDIPEGYSVSREKKERFSLILESASTNQTSMYLCASSLSFRGTSTDTQYFGPGTRLTVL.